A selection of T cell receptor beta chains follows, all from one sample in a study of blood T cell repertoires in COVID-19. Repertoires were generated with immunoSEQ multiplex PCR, while TCRdb's copy carries only in-frame clones and drops some. The table has 470,000 or so clones, roughly 85% seen once. The sequencing input was PBMCs or T cells enriched from blood (not recorded which). These TCRs come from a woman under 30 with acute COVID-19. CDR3s include the opening cysteine and the closing phenylalanine or tryptophan. The size field is filled for only some rows; it gives once, few, many or a size class.

v_call	clone_size	j_call	cdr3_aa
TRBV19	once	TRBJ1-5	CASSIAVQPQHF
TRBV2	NA	TRBJ1-6	CASRGSGLSSYNSPLHF
TRBV28	NA	TRBJ1-2	CASTLSGTGGANYGYTF
TRBV28	NA	TRBJ1-5	CASRRKQGDQPQHF
TRBV27	NA	TRBJ1-2	CASSTGTPSLGYTF
TRBV29-1	NA	TRBJ2-2	CSVVGGTGELFF
TRBV27	NA	TRBJ2-5	CASSFLSGRGQETQYF
TRBV6-5	NA	TRBJ2-7	CASRIRTSGAYEQYF
TRBV29-1	NA	TRBJ1-2	CSVEDPRSLLDGYTF
TRBV4-3	NA	TRBJ1-4	CASSQVQGGEKLFF
TRBV7-9	NA	TRBJ1-1	CASTLAFF
TRBV18	few	TRBJ2-2	CASSPGRATGELFF
TRBV5-1	NA	TRBJ1-2	CASSLEGQGALGYTF
TRBV19	NA	TRBJ2-7	CASSRLAGETYEQYF
TRBV4-1	NA	TRBJ1-2	CASSTGSNYGYTF
TRBV10-1	NA	TRBJ1-4	CASRTGGNEKLFF
TRBV24-1	NA	TRBJ2-2	CATRGTAANTGELFF
TRBV29-1	NA	TRBJ2-2	CSVVLGQMNTGELFF
TRBV18	once	TRBJ2-7	CASSTGSGFEQYF
TRBV6-5	NA	TRBJ1-2	CASSKQGARSGYTF
TRBV2	few	TRBJ2-2	CASTRGTGTGELFF
TRBV5-8	once	TRBJ2-2	CASSFHGAYTGELFF